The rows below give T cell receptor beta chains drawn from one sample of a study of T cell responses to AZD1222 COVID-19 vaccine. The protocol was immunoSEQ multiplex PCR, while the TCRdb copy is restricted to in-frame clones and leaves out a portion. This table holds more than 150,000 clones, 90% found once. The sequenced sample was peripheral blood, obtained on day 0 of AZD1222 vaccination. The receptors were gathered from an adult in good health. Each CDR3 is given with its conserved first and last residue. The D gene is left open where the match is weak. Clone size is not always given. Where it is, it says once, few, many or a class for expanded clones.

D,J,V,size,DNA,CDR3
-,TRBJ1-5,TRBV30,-,TGTGCCTGGTCGGTAGGTTACAATCAGCCCCAGCATTTT,CAWSVGYNQPQHF
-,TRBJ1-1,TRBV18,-,TGTGCCAGCTCATCCCAATTTGGGACGGCGAACACTGAAGCTTTCTTT,CASSSQFGTANTEAFF
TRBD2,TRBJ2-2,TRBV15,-,TGTGCCACCAGCAGAGAGCGGGAGCGGGGGGGCCTCACCGGGGAGCTGTTTTTT,CATSRERERGGLTGELFF
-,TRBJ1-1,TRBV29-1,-,TGCAGCGTTGACCTAGGGGCACCGGCTGAAGCTTTCTTT,CSVDLGAPAEAFF
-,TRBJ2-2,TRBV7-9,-,TGTGCCAGCAGCAATAGAATGACCGGGGAGCTGTTTTTT,CASSNRMTGELFF
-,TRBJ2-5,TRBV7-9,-,TGTGCCAGCAGCTTAGCGCCAGGGGATAGGAGAGAGACCCAGTACTTC,CASSLAPGDRRETQYF
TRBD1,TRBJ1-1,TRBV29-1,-,TGCAGCGTTGTAAAACAGGGGGCCGTGACTGAAGCTTTCTTT,CSVVKQGAVTEAFF
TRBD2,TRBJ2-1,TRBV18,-,TGTGCCAGCAAAACGGGACGTAGCGGGAATGAGCAGTTCTTC,CASKTGRSGNEQFF
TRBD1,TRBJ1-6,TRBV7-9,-,TGTGCCAGCAGCTGGGGACAGGGGGATTCACCCCTCCACTTT,CASSWGQGDSPLHF
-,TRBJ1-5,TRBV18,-,TGTGCCAGCTCACCACCGGAGGGGGGGGCTGAACAGCCCCAGCATTTT,CASSPPEGGAEQPQHF
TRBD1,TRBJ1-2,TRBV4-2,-,TGTGCCAGCAGCCAAGGAGCGGGACAGTTATACTATGGCTACACCTTC,CASSQGAGQLYYGYTF
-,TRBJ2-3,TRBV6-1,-,TGTGCCAGCAGTGAGACGGGACTCTTAGGTGGGAATACGCAGTATTTT,CASSETGLLGGNTQYF
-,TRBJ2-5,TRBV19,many,TGTGCCAGTAGTGCGCAGGGGTGGGGCGGAGAGACCCAGTACTTC,CASSAQGWGGETQYF
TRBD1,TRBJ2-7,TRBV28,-,TGTGCCAGCAGGGGGGGACAGGGATCCTACGAGCAGTACTTC,CASRGGQGSYEQYF
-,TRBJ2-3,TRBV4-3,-,TGCGCCAGCAGCCAAGATTACCGATCGCAGTATTTT,CASSQDYRSQYF
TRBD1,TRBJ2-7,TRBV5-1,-,TGCGCCAGCAGCTCCGGGACAGGGGAGTTCGGGCAGTACTTC,CASSSGTGEFGQYF
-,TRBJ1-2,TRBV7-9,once,TGTGCCAGCATCCACTCCGGGGGGACCTATGGCTACACCTTC,CASIHSGGTYGYTF
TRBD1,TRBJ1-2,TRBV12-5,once,TGTGCTAGTGGTTTGGGGGACAGGACCTATGGCTACACCTTC,CASGLGDRTYGYTF
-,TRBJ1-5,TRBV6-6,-,TGTGCCAGCAGCCCCCCGGGGCCCTCCCGGCAGCCCCAGCATTTT,CASSPPGPSRQPQHF
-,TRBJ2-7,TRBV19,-,TGTGCCGGCAGGGAGGGGGACGAGCAGTACTTC,CAGREGDEQYF
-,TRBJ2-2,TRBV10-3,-,TGTGCCATCAGGTCAATCGCAGCCGGGGAGCTGTTTTTT,CAIRSIAAGELFF
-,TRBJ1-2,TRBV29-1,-,TGCAGCGTTGACGGCAATTTCTATGGCTACACCTTC,CSVDGNFYGYTF
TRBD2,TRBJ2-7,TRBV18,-,TGTGCCAGCTCACTAACTAGCGGGGGGGCCTACGAGCAGTACTTC,CASSLTSGGAYEQYF
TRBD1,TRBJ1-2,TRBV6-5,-,TGTGCCAGCAGGGGACAGTTATATGGCTACACCTTC,CASRGQLYGYTF
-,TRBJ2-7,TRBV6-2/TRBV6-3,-,TGTGCCAGCAGCCCTAGACAGGCGAACTCCTTCTCCTACGAGCAGTACTTC,CASSPRQANSFSYEQYF
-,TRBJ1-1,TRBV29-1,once,TGCAGCGTTGGGGGAACCACTGAAGCTTTCTTT,CSVGGTTEAFF
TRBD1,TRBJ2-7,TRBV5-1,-,TGCGCCAGCAGCTTGGAAGAACCGGGACAGGGATTCGAGCAGTACTTC,CASSLEEPGQGFEQYF
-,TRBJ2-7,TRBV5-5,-,TGTGCCAGCAGCTTGGGCGGCGGGTCCTACGAGCAGTACTTC,CASSLGGGSYEQYF
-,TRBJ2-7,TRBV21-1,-,TGTGCCAGCAGCAAAGGGCGCCTTGGGGCCTACGAGCAGTACTTC,CASSKGRLGAYEQYF
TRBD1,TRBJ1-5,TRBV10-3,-,TGTGCCATCAGTGGGGGACAGGGGCCAGGAGTGGCCCAGCATTTT,CAISGGQGPGVAQHF
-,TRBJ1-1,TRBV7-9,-,TGTGCCAGCAGCTTAGCGGGTGGGGGGGAAGCTTTCTTT,CASSLAGGGEAFF
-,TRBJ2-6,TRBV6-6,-,TGTGCCAGCAGTCCTGCAGACCCTTCCCTTCTCTCTGGGGCCAACGTCCTGACTTTC,CASSPADPSLLSGANVLTF
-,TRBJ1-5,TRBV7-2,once,TGTGCCAGCAGCTTACTGAATCAGCCCCAGCATTTT,CASSLLNQPQHF
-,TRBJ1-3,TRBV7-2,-,TGTGCCAGCAGCCCCGGACAGATCTCTGGAAACACCATATATTTT,CASSPGQISGNTIYF
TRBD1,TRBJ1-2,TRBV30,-,TGTGCCTGGAGTCTGACCGGGAGCAGGGGGGGATATGGCTACACCTTC,CAWSLTGSRGGYGYTF
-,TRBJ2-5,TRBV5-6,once,TGTGCCAGCAGCTTGGACAGTATAGAGACCCAGTACTTC,CASSLDSIETQYF
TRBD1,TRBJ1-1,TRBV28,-,TGTGCCAGCGGCGGGGGTGACAGGGGGGAACCTGAAGCTTTCTTT,CASGGGDRGEPEAFF
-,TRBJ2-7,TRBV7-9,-,TGTGCCAGCAGCTTAGCGGGGCAGCCCTACGAGCAGTACTTC,CASSLAGQPYEQYF
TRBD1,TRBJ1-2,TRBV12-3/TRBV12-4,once,TGTGCCAGCCATGACAGGGGCAACTATGGCTACACCTTC,CASHDRGNYGYTF
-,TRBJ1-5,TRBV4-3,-,TGCGCCAGCAGCCAAGATCTGGGACGCTATAGCAATCAGCCCCAGCATTTT,CASSQDLGRYSNQPQHF
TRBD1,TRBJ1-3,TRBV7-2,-,TGTGCCAGCAGTCGGGACAGGGGGCATGGGAACACCATATATTTT,CASSRDRGHGNTIYF
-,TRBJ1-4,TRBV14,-,TGTGCCAGCAGCCAAGATCTTGCCCGGACCAAACTGTTTTTT,CASSQDLARTKLFF
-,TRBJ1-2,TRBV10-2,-,TGCGCCAGCATGGGGGGCTCCTATGGCTACACCTTC,CASMGGSYGYTF